This passage covers 13 T cell receptor beta chains from one sample sequenced in a study of CD8 T cells in Susac syndrome. RNA amounts of roughly 0.5 to 1 ug underwent reverse transcription with random hexamers. TCRdb re-analysed the immunoSEQ multiplex PCR reads in MiXCR, keeping a single row per CDR3 protein. Among hundreds of thousands of distinct CDR3 sequences listed, about 85% were seen once. What was sequenced was CD8+ T cells from PBMCs. The receptors here all came from a human donor with multiple sclerosis.

This sequence joins TRBV4-1 and TRBJ1-4; D is unresolved. V lost 7 bases and J lost 0, with 12 bases in between. The germline V gene encodes CDR1 MGHRA and CDR2 YSYEKL. The CDR3 has 15 amino acids. The CDR3 region is CASTGNGATNEKLFF. The CDR3 coding sequence is TGCGCCAGCACCGGTAACGGGGCAACTAATGAAAAACTGTTTTTT.

The chain has TRBV15 and TRBJ2-7; 7 bases fit TRBD1. The CDR3 is 16 residues long. Germline V gene lookup returns CDR1 LNHNV and CDR2 YYDKDF (reference sequence). The V and J ends lost 1 base and 1 base, in that order; junction bases with no gene match: 7. The CDR3 region has the DNA TGTGCCACCAGCAGAGGTCCCCAGGGGGTGTCCTACGAGCAGTACTTC. Its translation: CATSRGPQGVSYEQYF.

V and J are TRBV7-9 and TRBJ1-1; TRBD1 matches 9 bases. The CDR3 is 16 amino acids. CDR1 is SEHNR, CDR2 FQNEAQ, per germline (reference sequence). V lost 3 bases, J lost 3 bases, and 8 bases stayed unmatched. The CDR3 bases are TGTGCCAGCAGCTTCACCCGGGACAGGGCGGACACTGAAGCTTTCTTT. Protein sequence: CASSFTRDRADTEAFF.

The chain recombines TRBV4-1 with TRBJ2-5, with D possibly being TRBD2 (5 bases). CDR3 size: 16 residues. Germline V gene data show CDR1 as MGHRA and CDR2 as YSYEKL. V gave up 1 base and J gave up 3 bases, with 15 bases separating them. The CDR3 DNA sequence: TGCGCCAGCAGCCAAGTTAGCCCCTTCGGGGAAGAGACCCAGTACTTC. This gives the protein CASSQVSPFGEETQYF.

This chain uses TRBV9 with TRBJ2-7; 10 nucleotides agree with TRBD2. With V trimmed by 5 bases and J by 3 bases, 2 bases remained unmatched. CDR1 is SGDLS, CDR2 YYNGEE, per germline. The CDR3 is 13 amino acids. As DNA, the CDR3 is TGTGCCAGCAGGTCTAGCGGGAGCTACGAGCAGTACTTC. The encoded protein is CASRSSGSYEQYF. The full variable domain, with the rest looked up from reference TRBV9 and TRBJ2-7, is DSGVTQTPKHLITATGQRVTLRCSPRSGDLSVYWYQQSLDQGLQFLIQYYNGEERAKGNILERFSAQQFPDLHSELNLSSLELGDSALYFCASRSSGSYEQYFGPGTRLTVT.

The chain recombines TRBV5-1 with TRBJ2-7; 10 bases fit TRBD1. The length of the CDR3 is 15 residues. Trimming took 4 bases from V and 5 from J; bases not matched to a gene: 9. Germline CDR1 reads SGHRS; CDR2 reads YFSETQ. CDR3 in amino acids: CASSIRTGGLDEQYF. DNA for the CDR3: TGCGCCAGCAGCATCCGGACAGGGGGTTTGGACGAGCAGTACTTC.

This clonotype showed up just once. V is TRBV5-4 and J is TRBJ2-2; 15 bases are shared with TRBD2. From germline, CDR1 is SGHNT and CDR2 YYREEE (reference sequence). This CDR3 is built from 15 residues. Trimming at V came to 7 bases and at J to 6 bases, leaving 4 bases not matched to a gene. DNA of the CDR3: TGTGCCAGCGGACTAGCGGGAGGGCCTGCCGGGGAGCTGTTTTTT. It encodes CASGLAGGPAGELFF. The full variable domain, in which reference TRBV5-4 and TRBJ2-2 provide the parts outside the CDR3, is ETGVTQSPTHLIKTRGQQVTLRCSSQSGHNTVSWYQQALGQGPQFIFQYYREEENGRGNFPPRFSGLQFPNYSSELNVNALELDDSALYLCASGLAGGPAGELFFGEGSRLTVL.

The genes are TRBV27 and TRBJ2-7; TRBD2 aligns across 10 bases. The CDR3 extends over 14 amino acids. The V gene end was trimmed by 6 bases and the J gene end by 4 bases; junction bases not matched to a gene: 6. Germline V gene data show CDR1 as MNHEY and CDR2 as SMNVEV (reference sequence). The CDR3 spells CASRTGGLAYEQYF. The CDR3 DNA follows: TGTGCCAGCAGAACGGGGGGACTAGCGTACGAGCAGTACTTC.

This chain connects TRBV30 to TRBJ2-3, with D tentatively TRBD2 (6 bases). Germline assignment: CDR1 GTSNPN and CDR2 SVGIG (reference sequence). The CDR3 extends over 14 amino acids. The V end was cut by 5 bases, the J end by 1 base, with 13 bases between. CDR3 protein: CAWGLAAGTDTQYF. The CDR3 DNA follows: TGTGCCTGGGGGTTAGCGGCCGGCACAGATACGCAGTATTTT.

The chain is built from TRBV5-1 and TRBJ1-2, with a possible D match to TRBD1 (6 bases). V lost 5 bases and J 5 bases, leaving 13 bases between the germline ends. This CDR3 comprises 13 residues. Germline lookup yields CDR1 SGHRS and CDR2 YFSETQ. DNA of the CDR3: TGCGCCAGCAGTCCAGGGGTAGGGTATGGCTACACCTTC. Its translation is CASSPGVGYGYTF.

The gene calls are TRBV14 and TRBJ2-7, with no clear D. V dropped 0 bases and J dropped 1 base, with 7 bases sitting between them. From germline, CDR1 is SGHDN and CDR2 FVKESK. This CDR3 comprises 14 residues. CDR3 in amino acids: CASSQEWRSYEQYF. The DNA of the CDR3 is TGTGCCAGCAGCCAAGAGTGGCGGTCCTACGAGCAGTACTTC.

This clonotype showed up just a few times. V gene TRBV10-3 combines with J gene TRBJ2-7; 9 positions match TRBD2. This CDR3 spans 14 amino acids. J gave up 0 bases and V 8 bases, and 5 bases lay outside the gene matches. CDR1 ENHRY and CDR2 SYGVKD come from the germline V gene. CDR3 coding DNA: TGTGCCATCGCGGGGGGGACAAGCTCCTACGAGCAGTACTTC. It specifies CAIAGGTSSYEQYF.

The J gene is TRBJ2-7, the V gene TRBV5-4; D ambiguous. This CDR3 spans 13 amino acids. V was shortened by 6 bases and J by 5 bases, with 15 bases between the two germline ends. Germline V lookup: CDR1 SGHNT, CDR2 YYREEE (reference sequence). As DNA, the CDR3 is TGTGCCAGCACTACATGGGATAGCAACGAGCAGTACTTC. As protein: CASTTWDSNEQYF.